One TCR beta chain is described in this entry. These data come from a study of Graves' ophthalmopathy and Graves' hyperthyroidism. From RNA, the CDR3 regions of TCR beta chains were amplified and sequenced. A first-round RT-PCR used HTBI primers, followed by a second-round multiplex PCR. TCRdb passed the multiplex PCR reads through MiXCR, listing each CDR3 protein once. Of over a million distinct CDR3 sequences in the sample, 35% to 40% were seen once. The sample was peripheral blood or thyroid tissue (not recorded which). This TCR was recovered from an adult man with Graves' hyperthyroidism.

This CDR3 is CASSQGTGFGETQYF. The CDR3 DNA follows: TGTGCCAGCAGCCAAGGGACAGGCTTTGGAGAGACCCAGTACTTC. The chain employs TRBV7-9 and TRBJ2-5; 8 positions match TRBD1. The J segment lost 4 bases and the V segment lost 5 bases, leaving 9 bases of the junction unmatched. In germline, CDR1 is SEHNR, CDR2 FQNEAQ (reference sequence). CDR3 length: 15 residues. Drawing the rest from reference TRBV7-9 and TRBJ2-5, the complete variable domain is DTGVSQNPRHKITKRGQNVTFRCDPISEHNRLYWYRQTLGQGPEFLTYFQNEAQLEKSRLLSDRFSAERPKGSFSTLEIQRTEQGDSAMYLCASSQGTGFGETQYFGPGTRLLVL.